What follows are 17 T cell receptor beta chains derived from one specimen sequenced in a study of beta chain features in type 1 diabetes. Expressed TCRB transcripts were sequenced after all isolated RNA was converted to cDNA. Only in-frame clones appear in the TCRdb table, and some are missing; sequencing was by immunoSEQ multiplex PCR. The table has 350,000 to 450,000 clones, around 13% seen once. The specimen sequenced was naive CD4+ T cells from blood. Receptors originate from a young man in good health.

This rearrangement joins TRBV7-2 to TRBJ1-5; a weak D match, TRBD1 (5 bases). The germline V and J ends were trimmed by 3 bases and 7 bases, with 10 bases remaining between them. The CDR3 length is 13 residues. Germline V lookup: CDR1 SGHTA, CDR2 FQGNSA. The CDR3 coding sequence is TGTGCCAGCAGCTTGACAGAGCGACAGCCCCAGCATTTT. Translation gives CASSLTERQPQHF.

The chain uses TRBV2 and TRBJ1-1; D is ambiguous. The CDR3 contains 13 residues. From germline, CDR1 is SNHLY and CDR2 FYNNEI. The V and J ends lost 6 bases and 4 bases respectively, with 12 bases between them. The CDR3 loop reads CASSAHVSTEAFF. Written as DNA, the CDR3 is TGTGCCAGCAGCGCACATGTGTCCACTGAAGCTTTCTTT.

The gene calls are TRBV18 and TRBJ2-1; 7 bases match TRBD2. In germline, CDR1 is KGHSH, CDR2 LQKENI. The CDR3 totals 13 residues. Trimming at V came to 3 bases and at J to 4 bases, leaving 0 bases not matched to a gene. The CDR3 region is CASSPGGYNEQFF. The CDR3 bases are TGTGCCAGCTCACCCGGGGGGTACAATGAGCAGTTCTTC. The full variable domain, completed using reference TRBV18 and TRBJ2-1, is NAGVMQNPRHLVRRRGQEARLRCSPMKGHSHVYWYRQLPEEGLKFMVYLQKENIIDESGMPKERFSAEFPKEGPSILRIQQVVRGDSAAYFCASSPGGYNEQFFGPGTRLTVL.

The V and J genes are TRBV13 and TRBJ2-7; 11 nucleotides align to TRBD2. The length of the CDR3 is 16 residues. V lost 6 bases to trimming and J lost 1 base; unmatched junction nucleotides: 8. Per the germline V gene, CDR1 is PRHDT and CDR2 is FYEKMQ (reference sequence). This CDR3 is CASRRTGTSGSYEQYF. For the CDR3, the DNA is TGTGCCAGCAGACGAACCGGGACTAGCGGTTCCTACGAGCAGTACTTC. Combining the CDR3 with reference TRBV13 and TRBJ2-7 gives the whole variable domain AAGVIQSPRHLIKEKRETATLKCYPIPRHDTVYWYQQGPGQDPQFLISFYEKMQSDKGSIPDRFSAQQFSDYHSELNMSSLELGDSALYFCASRRTGTSGSYEQYFGPGTRLTVT.

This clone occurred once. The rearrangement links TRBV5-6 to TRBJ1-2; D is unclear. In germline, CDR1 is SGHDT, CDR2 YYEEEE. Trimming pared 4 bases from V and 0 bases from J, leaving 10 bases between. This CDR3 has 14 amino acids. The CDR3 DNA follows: TGTGCCAGCAGCCTAACGGGAGCTAACTATGGCTACACCTTC. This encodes CASSLTGANYGYTF.

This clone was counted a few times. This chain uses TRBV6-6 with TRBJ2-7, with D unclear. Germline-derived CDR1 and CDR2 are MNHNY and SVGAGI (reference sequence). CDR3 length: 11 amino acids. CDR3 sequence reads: CASSHSYEQYV. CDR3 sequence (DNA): TGTGCCAGCAGTCACTCCTACGAGCAGTACGTC.

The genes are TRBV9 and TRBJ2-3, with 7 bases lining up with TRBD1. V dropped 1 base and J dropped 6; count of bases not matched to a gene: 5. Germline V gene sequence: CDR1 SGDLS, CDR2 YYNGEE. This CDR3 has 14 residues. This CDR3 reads CASSVKGAADTQYF. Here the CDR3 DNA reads TGTGCCAGCAGCGTAAAGGGGGCAGCGGATACGCAGTATTTT.

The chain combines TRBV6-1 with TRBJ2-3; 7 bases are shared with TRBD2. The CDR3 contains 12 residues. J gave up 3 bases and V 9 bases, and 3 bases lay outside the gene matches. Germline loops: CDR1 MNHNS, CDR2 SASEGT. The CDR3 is CASMGGTDTQYF. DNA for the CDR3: TGTGCCAGTATGGGGGGGACAGATACGCAGTATTTT.

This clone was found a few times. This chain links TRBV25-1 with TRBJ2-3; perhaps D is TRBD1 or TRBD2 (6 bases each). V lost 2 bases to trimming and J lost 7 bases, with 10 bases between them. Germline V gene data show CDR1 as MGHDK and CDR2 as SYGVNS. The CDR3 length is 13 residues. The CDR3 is CASSERGANTQYF. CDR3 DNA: TGTGCCAGCAGTGAAAGGGGGGCGAATACGCAGTATTTT.

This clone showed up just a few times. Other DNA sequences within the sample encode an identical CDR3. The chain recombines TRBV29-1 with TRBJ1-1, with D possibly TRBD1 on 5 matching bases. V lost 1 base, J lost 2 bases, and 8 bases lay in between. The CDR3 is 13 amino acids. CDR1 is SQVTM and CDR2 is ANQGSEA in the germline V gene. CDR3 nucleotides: TGCAGCGTTGAAGGGCAGGGAAACACTGAAGCTTTCTTT. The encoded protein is CSVEGQGNTEAFF.

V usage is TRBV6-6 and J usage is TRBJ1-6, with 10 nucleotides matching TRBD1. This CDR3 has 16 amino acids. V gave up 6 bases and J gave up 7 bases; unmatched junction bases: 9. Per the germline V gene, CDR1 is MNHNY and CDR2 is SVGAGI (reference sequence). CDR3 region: CASSLITGQGNSPLHF. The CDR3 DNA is TGTGCCAGCAGCCTCATCACGGGACAGGGGAATTCACCCCTCCACTTT.

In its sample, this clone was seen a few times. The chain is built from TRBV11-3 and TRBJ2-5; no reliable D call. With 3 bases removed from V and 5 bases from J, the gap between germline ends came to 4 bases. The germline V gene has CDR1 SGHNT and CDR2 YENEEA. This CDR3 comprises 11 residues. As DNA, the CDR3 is TGTGCCAGCAGCTTTGGCGAGACCCAGTACTTC. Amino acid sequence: CASSFGETQYF.

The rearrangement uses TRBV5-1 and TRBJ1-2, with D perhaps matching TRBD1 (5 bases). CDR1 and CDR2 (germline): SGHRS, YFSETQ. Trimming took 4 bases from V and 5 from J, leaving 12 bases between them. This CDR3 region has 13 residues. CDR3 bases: TGCGCCAGCAGCCCCGGGGGAGAATATGGCTACACCTTC. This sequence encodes CASSPGGEYGYTF. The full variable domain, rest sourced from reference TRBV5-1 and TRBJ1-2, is KAGVTQTPRYLIKTRGQQVTLSCSPISGHRSVSWYQQTPGQGLQFLFEYFSETQRNKGNFPGRFSGRQFSNSRSEMNVSTLELGDSALYLCASSPGGEYGYTFGSGTRLTVV.

DNA for the CDR3: TGTGCCAGTAGCACGACAGGGGGTTACCCTGAGCAGTTCTTC. Its translation is CASSTTGGYPEQFF. The rearrangement links TRBV19 to TRBJ2-1; 9 nucleotides agree with TRBD1. V trimming: 6 bases; J trimming: 9 bases; junction bases outside the gene matches: 9. CDR1 is LNHDA, CDR2 SQIVND, per germline (reference sequence). The CDR3 has 14 amino acids.

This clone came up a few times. Here the CDR3 DNA reads TGTGCCAGCAGCTTAGGAGCATCACTAGCCAAAAACATTCAGTACTTC. Residues: CASSLGASLAKNIQYF. The chain has TRBV7-2 and TRBJ2-4, with unresolved D. Germline V CDR1 and CDR2: SGHTA, FQGNSA. The CDR3 has 16 amino acids. Trimming cost V 1 base and J 0 bases, with 10 bases left between them.

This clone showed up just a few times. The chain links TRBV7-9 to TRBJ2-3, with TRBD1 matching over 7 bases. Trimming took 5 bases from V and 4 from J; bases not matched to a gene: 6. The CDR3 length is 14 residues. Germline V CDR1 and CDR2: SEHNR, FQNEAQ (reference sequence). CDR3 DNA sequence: TGTGCCAGCAGCCCCCGACAGGGTCCAGATACGCAGTATTTT. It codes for CASSPRQGPDTQYF.

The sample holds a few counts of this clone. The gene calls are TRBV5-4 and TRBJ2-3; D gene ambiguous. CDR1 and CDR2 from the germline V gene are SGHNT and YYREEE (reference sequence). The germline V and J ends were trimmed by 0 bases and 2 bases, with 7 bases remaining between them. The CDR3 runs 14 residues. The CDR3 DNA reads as TGTGCCAGCAGCTTGGTGCTAGACACAGATACGCAGTATTTT. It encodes CASSLVLDTDTQYF.